The clone carrying this TCR beta chain came up a few times. The CDR3 is made up of 17 amino acids. Losses at the gene ends were 3 bases for V and 10 bases for J; bases not matched to a gene: 18. Germline V gene lookup returns CDR1 SQVTM and CDR2 ANQGSEA. This record belongs to a study of blood T cell repertoires in COVID-19. Study overall: COVID-19 samples from acute and convalescent phases originated in the United States, Italy and Spain. Sources were T cells, B-cell-depleted T cells, or PBMCs; the material itself was cDNA or gDNA.

How the authors handled the data: Nucleated cell number was recorded as an estimate derived from reference gene primer amplification. Sequencing used immunoSEQ multiplex PCR; TCRdb keeps in-frame clones, though not all of them. The V and J calls and clone size come from that table; D and trimming were worked out from the DNA. Among around 100,000 clones listed, 80% to 90% were seen once. This chain connects TRBV29-1 to TRBJ1-6; the match to TRBD1 covers 7 bases. The sample comprised peripheral blood. The receptor was isolated from a man between 35 and 55 years old with acute or convalescent COVID-19. CDR3 sequence (DNA): TGCAGCGTTGACCAATGTCCCAGCAGGGGGGTGTGGTCACCCCTCCACTTT. Translation gives CSVDQCPSRGVWSPLHF.